The source of this TCR beta chain is a study of OX40 agonist ivuxolimab in advanced cancers. Overall study results and limits: Still undetermined is the antigen specificity of the expanded peripheral T cells.

Of note for this clone: Its matching antigen is unknown.

Repertoires were generated with immunoSEQ multiplex PCR, while TCRdb's copy carries only in-frame clones and drops some. The sample consists of 6,000 to 8,000 clones, approximately 94% of them appearing once. The material sequenced was CD4+ or CD8+ T cells sorted from blood, taken in a trial of the OX40 agonist ivuxolimab. This receptor was taken from an adult with an advanced solid tumor such as melanoma, head and neck, liver or kidney cancer.

The CDR3 here is CASSFRGREGDTQYF. Written as DNA, the CDR3 is TGTGCCAGCAGCTTTCGCGGGAGGGAGGGAGATACGCAGTATTTT. V and J are TRBV7-9 and TRBJ2-3; 9 bases fit TRBD2. Germline-derived CDR1 and CDR2 are SEHNR and FQNEAQ (reference sequence). This CDR3 is 15 amino acids long. The junction had 6 bases not matched to a gene; V was cut back by 3 bases and J by 5 bases.